This T cell receptor beta chain came from a study of blood T cell repertoires in COVID-19. V was cut by 5 bases and J by 5 bases, with 12 bases left in between. Germline CDR1 SGHAT, CDR2 FQNNGV. The CDR3 has 14 residues. TCRdb keeps only in-frame clones here, not all; method: immunoSEQ multiplex PCR. The sample shows 350,000 to 400,000 clones, 88% of them seen only once. The sequenced sample consisted of PBMCs or T cells enriched from blood (not recorded which). The chain recombines TRBV11-2 with TRBJ1-4; D perhaps matches TRBD1 (5 bases). The TCR originated in a woman between 18 and 30 years old who had recovered from COVID-19. Here the CDR3 reads CASSLGQINEKLFF. For the CDR3, the DNA is TGTGCCAGCAGCCTCGGACAAATAAATGAAAAACTGTTTTTT.